This TCR beta chain was sequenced during a study of PD-L1 blockade in urothelial cancer. In the study overall: Bladder-origin urothelial cancer in males described most of the roughly 30 patients.

Time point in this sample: peripheral blood 6 weeks after treatment start. In each PCR, synthetic TCR analog templates were spiked in. The assay was immunoSEQ multiplex PCR, and TCRdb's table has in-frame clones only and misses some. The sample lists about 30,000 clones; roughly nine tenths were seen once. This clone has a handful of counts. This clonotype originated in a man older than 75 with urothelial cancer. This specimen was PBMCs, taken around atezolizumab (anti-PD-L1) treatment.

CDR3: CASSRMGQGAGADTQYF. CDR3 nucleotide sequence: TGCGCCAGCAGCCGAATGGGACAGGGGGCGGGAGCAGATACGCAGTATTTT. This rearrangement joins TRBV4-1 to TRBJ2-3, with 12 bases fitting TRBD1. V lost 4 bases to trimming and J lost 4 bases; unmatched junction nucleotides: 9. The CDR3 length is 17 residues. CDR1 is MGHRA and CDR2 is YSYEKL in the germline V gene.